The 18 T cell receptor beta chains below come from one sample, sequenced in a study of T cells after yellow fever vaccination. TCRdb analysed the 5' RACE reads with MiXCR anew, one entry per CDR3 protein. The top ten clones hold roughly an eighth of a sample with 550,000 or so distinct CDR3 sequences, 15% to 20% of them seen once. The specimen was PBMCs, collected 15 days after the yellow fever booster vaccination. The receptors here all came from a man aged 30 to 45 who received the YFV17D yellow fever vaccine.

This chain joins TRBV5-1 and TRBJ2-3; TRBD1 matches at 10 bases. Germline V gene lookup returns CDR1 SGHRS and CDR2 YFSETQ. Trimming took 4 bases from V and 1 from J; bases not matched to a gene: 3. CDR3 length: 15 amino acids. The CDR3 DNA reads TGCGCCAGCAGCCGAGGGACAGGGGGCACAGATACGCAGTATTTT. Amino acid sequence: CASSRGTGGTDTQYF.

This clonotype turned up a few times. The rearrangement uses TRBV3-1 and TRBJ1-1, with D unresolved. The CDR3 spans 13 residues. The V end was cut by 4 bases, the J end by 2 bases, with 8 bases between. The germline CDR1 and CDR2 sequences are LGHDT and YNNKEL (reference sequence). This CDR3 reads CASSLLDNTEAFF. As DNA, the CDR3 is TGTGCCAGCAGCCTGCTTGATAACACTGAAGCTTTCTTT.

V is TRBV20-1 and J is TRBJ2-1; D tentatively reads TRBD1 or TRBD2 (6 bases each). This CDR3 region has 14 residues. Between the trimmed V and J ends, which lost 6 bases and 9 bases, there was a span of 21 bases. Germline V gene lookup returns CDR1 DFQATT and CDR2 SNEGSKA (reference sequence). The CDR3: CSAENRVPGGEQFF. The CDR3 coding sequence is TGCAGTGCGGAAAACAGGGTCCCCGGGGGTGAGCAGTTCTTC.

This chain links TRBV2 with TRBJ2-5; 8 bases fit TRBD1. The junction had 9 bases not matched to a gene; V was cut back by 7 bases and J by 2 bases. Germline V lookup: CDR1 SNHLY, CDR2 FYNNEI. The CDR3 runs to 15 residues. The CDR3: CASKDQGQVQETQYF. In DNA form, the CDR3 reads TGTGCCAGCAAGGATCAGGGACAGGTTCAAGAGACCCAGTACTTC.

This clonotype was seen more than once but under ten times. The chain joins TRBV29-1 to TRBJ2-5; D not certain. V was clipped by 4 bases and J by 2 bases, with 11 bases between them. The CDR3 has 13 residues. Germline V lookup: CDR1 SQVTM, CDR2 ANQGSEA. DNA for the CDR3: TGCAGCGTTGTGTCGGTAGAGCAAGAGACCCAGTACTTC. Translating gives CSVVSVEQETQYF.

The chain has TRBV5-1 and TRBJ1-1, with D maybe TRBD1 (6 bases). The CDR3 runs 17 residues. V was shortened by 0 bases and J by 4 bases, with 19 bases between the two germline ends. CDR1 and CDR2 (germline): SGHRS, YFSETQ. CDR3 nucleotides: TGCGCCAGCAGCTTGGCGGGGGCACAGGGTTTTGGCACTGAAGCTTTCTTT. Its translation is CASSLAGAQGFGTEAFF.

V usage is TRBV7-2 and J usage is TRBJ2-5, with unresolved D. The V end was cut by 5 bases, the J end by 5 bases, with 6 bases between. The CDR3 is 11 residues long. The V gene's germline CDR1 is SGHTA and CDR2 FQGNSA. CDR3 in amino acids: CASSTAETQYF. The CDR3 region has the DNA TGTGCCAGCAGCACCGCGGAGACCCAGTACTTC.

This clonotype was counted a few times. The gene calls are TRBV18 and TRBJ2-5; the match to TRBD1 covers 7 bases. Germline V gene sequence: CDR1 KGHSH, CDR2 LQKENI. There are 15 residues in the CDR3. V was pared by 4 bases and J by 2 bases, with 7 bases of the junction left unmatched. In nucleotides, the CDR3 is TGTGCCAGCTCACAGTGGACAGGCGGACAAGAGACCCAGTACTTC. Its protein product is CASSQWTGGQETQYF.

This clonotype has more than one count but fewer than ten. The rearrangement uses TRBV12-3 or TRBV12-4 and TRBJ2-3; D ambiguous. V lost 7 bases and J lost 2, with 10 bases in between. The CDR3 has 13 residues. CDR3 sequence (DNA): TGTGCCAGCACCCTCCTTATCACAGATACGCAGTATTTT. This encodes CASTLLITDTQYF.

The genes are TRBV6-5 and TRBJ2-1; either TRBD1 or TRBD2 may fit D (5 bases each). Germline-derived CDR1 and CDR2 are MNHEY and SVGAGI. The V gene lost 2 bases and the J gene lost 10 bases, with 21 bases spanning the gap. The CDR3 is 16 residues long. The CDR3 DNA is TGTGCCAGCAGTTACAGGCTACCTAGCTGGGGGTCAGAGCAGTTCTTC. It encodes CASSYRLPSWGSEQFF.

The chain carries TRBV5-1 and TRBJ2-5, with 14 bases lining up with TRBD2. The CDR3 consists of 16 residues. CDR1 is SGHRS, CDR2 YFSETQ, per germline. After removal of 6 bases from V and 7 bases from J, the junction contained 11 bases not matched to a gene. The CDR3 loop reads CASIMGTSGSSGTQYF. CDR3 nucleotides: TGCGCCAGCATAATGGGGACTAGCGGGAGTTCAGGGACCCAGTACTTC.

This clonotype came up a few times. The chain carries TRBV11-2 and TRBJ2-2; perhaps TRBD1 as D (7 bases). This CDR3 contains 15 residues. The germline gives CDR1 SGHAT, CDR2 FQNNGV. Between the trimmed V and J ends, which lost 7 bases and 0 bases, there was a span of 12 bases. The CDR3 DNA reads as TGTGCCAGCATCCCAGGGGGGACGAACACCGGGGAGCTGTTTTTT. Protein sequence: CASIPGGTNTGELFF.

This sequence joins TRBV7-6 and TRBJ2-2; D ambiguous. Germline V gives CDR1 SGHVS, CDR2 FNYEAQ. V was cut by 4 bases and J by 4 bases, with 16 bases left in between. The CDR3 is 16 amino acids. CDR3 in amino acids: CASSSSVRTTTGELFF. Written as DNA, the CDR3 is TGTGCCAGCAGCTCCTCCGTACGAACTACCACCGGGGAGCTGTTTTTT.

The V gene is TRBV7-6, the J gene TRBJ1-5, with D unclear. CDR1 and CDR2 from the germline V gene are SGHVS and FNYEAQ. The V end was cut by 6 bases, the J end by 6 bases, with 18 bases between. This CDR3 spans 15 amino acids. The CDR3 bases are TGTGCCAGCAGTATCGGTCAAAGGGTCCCTCAGCCCCAGCATTTT. Encoded protein: CASSIGQRVPQPQHF.

This clonotype was counted a few times. This chain links TRBV30 with TRBJ2-7; TRBD2 matches at 11 bases. Trimming took 4 bases from V and 9 from J; bases not matched to a gene: 5. Germline CDR1 and CDR2: GTSNPN and SVGIG (reference sequence). CDR3 size: 12 residues. The CDR3 loop reads CAWNSGRAGQYF. CDR3 in DNA: TGTGCCTGGAATAGCGGGAGGGCAGGGCAGTACTTC.

The V and J genes are TRBV25-1 and TRBJ2-7; D is unresolved. With 7 bases removed from V and 2 bases from J, the gap between germline ends came to 9 bases. This CDR3 region has 12 residues. Germline V gives CDR1 MGHDK, CDR2 SYGVNS. CDR3 coding DNA: TGTGCCAGCATTAGTGAGACCTACGAGCAGTACTTC. Its protein is CASISETYEQYF.

V and J are TRBV18 and TRBJ2-7, with a possible D match to TRBD2 (5 bases). The V end was cut by 1 base, the J end by 6 bases, with 7 bases between. CDR3 length: 12 amino acids. CDR1 is KGHSH and CDR2 is LQKENI in the germline V gene. This CDR3 reads CASSPLSVEQYF. The CDR3 coding sequence is TGTGCCAGCTCACCACTTAGCGTCGAGCAGTACTTC.

This rearrangement joins TRBV28 to TRBJ2-7; the D gene is possibly TRBD2 (6 bases). The CDR3 length is 12 residues. From germline, CDR1 is MDHEN and CDR2 SYDVKM. CDR3: CATRGMIYEQYF. The CDR3 nucleotides are TGTGCTACTCGGGGGATGATCTACGAGCAGTACTTC.